The clone carrying this T cell receptor beta chain was recorded a few times. Its antigen is still unknown. The data are from a study of T cells in localized non-small cell lung cancer. Whole-study results and caveats: The greatest T cell clonality was found in uninvolved adjacent lung (higher than in tumor). Higher blood T cell density went with longer overall survival. As only one tumor region underwent sequencing, heterogeneity remains possible. The appearance of a median around 57 of the top 100 tumor clones was seen in adjacent lung.

Germline assignment: CDR1 MNHEY and CDR2 SVGAGI. Trimming pared 5 bases from V and 7 bases from J, leaving 12 bases between. CDR3 length equals 13 residues. Repertoires were generated with immunoSEQ multiplex PCR, while TCRdb's copy carries only in-frame clones and drops some. The table lists approximately 76,000 clones, approximately 80% of them singletons, with 9.5% in the top ten. Sample: peripheral blood, taken before any cancer treatment. The rearrangement links TRBV6-5 to TRBJ1-5; a possible D gene is TRBD1 (6 bases). The receptor comes from a female donor older than 55 with stage I lung adenocarcinoma. The CDR3 reads CASSVQGNQPQHF. For the CDR3, the DNA is TGTGCCAGCAGTGTACAGGGAAACCAGCCCCAGCATTTT.